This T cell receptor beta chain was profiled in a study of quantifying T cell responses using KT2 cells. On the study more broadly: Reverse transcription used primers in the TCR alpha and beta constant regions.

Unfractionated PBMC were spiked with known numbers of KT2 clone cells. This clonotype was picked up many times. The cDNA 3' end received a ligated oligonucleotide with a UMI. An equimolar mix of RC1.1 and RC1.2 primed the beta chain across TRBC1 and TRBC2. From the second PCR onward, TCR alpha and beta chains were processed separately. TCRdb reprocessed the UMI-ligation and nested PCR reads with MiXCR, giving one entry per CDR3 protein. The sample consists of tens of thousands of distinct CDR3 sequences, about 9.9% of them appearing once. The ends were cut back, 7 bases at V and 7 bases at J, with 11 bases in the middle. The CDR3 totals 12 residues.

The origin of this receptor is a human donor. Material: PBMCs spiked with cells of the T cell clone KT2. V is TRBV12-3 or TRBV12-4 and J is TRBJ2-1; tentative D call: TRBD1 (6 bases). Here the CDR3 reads CASKQGENEQFF. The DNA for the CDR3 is TGTGCCAGCAAACAGGGAGAAAATGAGCAGTTCTTC.